This entry concerns a single T cell receptor beta chain. Its antigen is undetermined. PCR used 60 Vbeta primers and 13 Jbeta primers. The repertoire was sequenced with immunoSEQ multiplex PCR; TCRdb's copy has only in-frame clones and lacks some. The repertoire holds some 120,000 clones, with 65% to 80% as singletons. The record originates from a study of cytomegalovirus exposure and HLA in healthy donors. Study-level findings and limits: Some V segments could not be told apart, so they were left out, TRBV6-2 and TRBV6-3 among them. Among the CMV-associated chains, three were confirmed in vitro as specific for CMV antigens.

V gave up 1 base and J gave up 3 bases; unmatched junction bases: 10. Germline V gene sequence: CDR1 SGHRS, CDR2 YFSETQ. There are 17 residues in the CDR3. This rearrangement joins TRBV5-1 to TRBJ2-1; 7 positions match TRBD2. The sequence was obtained from a human donor in good health. Input material: PBMCs. CDR3 nucleotide sequence: TGCGCCAGCAGCTTGCCGGACTATGGCGGGAGCTACAATGAGCAGTTCTTC. Its translation is CASSLPDYGGSYNEQFF.